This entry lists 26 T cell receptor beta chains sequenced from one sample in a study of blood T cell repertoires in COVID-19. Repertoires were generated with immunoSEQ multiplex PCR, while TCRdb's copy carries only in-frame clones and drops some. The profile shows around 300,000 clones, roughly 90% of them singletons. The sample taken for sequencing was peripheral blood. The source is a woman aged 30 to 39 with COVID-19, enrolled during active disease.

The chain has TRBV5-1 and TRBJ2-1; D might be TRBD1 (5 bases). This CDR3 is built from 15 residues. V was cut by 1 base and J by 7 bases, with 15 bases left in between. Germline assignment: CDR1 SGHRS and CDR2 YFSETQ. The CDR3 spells CASSLLGRGSNEQFF. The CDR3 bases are TGCGCCAGCAGCTTGCTCGGAAGGGGTTCTAATGAGCAGTTCTTC.

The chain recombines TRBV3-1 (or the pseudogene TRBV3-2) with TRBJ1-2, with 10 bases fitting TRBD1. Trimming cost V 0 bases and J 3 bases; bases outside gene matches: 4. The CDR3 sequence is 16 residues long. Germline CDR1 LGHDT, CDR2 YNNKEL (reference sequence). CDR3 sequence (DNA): TGTGCCAGCAGCCAAGATCAGGGACAGGGGTACTATGGCTACACCTTC. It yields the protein CASSQDQGQGYYGYTF.

The CDR3 loop reads CASTGGSGEQYF. The CDR3 DNA sequence: TGTGCCAGCACCGGGGGAAGCGGCGAGCAGTACTTC. The V call is TRBV27, the J call TRBJ2-7; possible D gene TRBD2, 6 bases. Germline V lookup: CDR1 MNHEY, CDR2 SMNVEV (reference sequence). Trimming stripped 7 bases from V and 6 bases from J, with 13 bases between. The CDR3 extends over 12 amino acids.

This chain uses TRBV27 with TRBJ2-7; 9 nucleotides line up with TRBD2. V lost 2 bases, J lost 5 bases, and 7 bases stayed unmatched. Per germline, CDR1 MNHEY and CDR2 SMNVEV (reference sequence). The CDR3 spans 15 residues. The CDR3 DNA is TGTGCCAGCAGTTTAAGGGCTAGCGGGACCCACGAGCAGTACTTC. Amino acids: CASSLRASGTHEQYF.

CDR3 residues: CASSQEPGLAGGKWYF. The CDR3 DNA reads TGCGCCAGCAGCCAAGAACCCGGACTAGCGGGAGGAAAGTGGTACTTC. The genes are TRBV4-1 and TRBJ2-7, with 14 bases identical to TRBD2. Germline loops: CDR1 MGHRA, CDR2 YSYEKL. This CDR3 contains 16 residues. With 0 bases clipped from V and 12 bases from J, the junction kept 10 bases outside the gene matches.

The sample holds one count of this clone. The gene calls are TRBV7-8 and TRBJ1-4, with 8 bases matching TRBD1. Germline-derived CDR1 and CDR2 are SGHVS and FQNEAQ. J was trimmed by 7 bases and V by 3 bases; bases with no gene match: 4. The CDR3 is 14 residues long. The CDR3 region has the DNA TGTGCCAGCAGCTTCAGACAGGGGAGTGAAAAACTGTTTTTT. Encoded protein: CASSFRQGSEKLFF.

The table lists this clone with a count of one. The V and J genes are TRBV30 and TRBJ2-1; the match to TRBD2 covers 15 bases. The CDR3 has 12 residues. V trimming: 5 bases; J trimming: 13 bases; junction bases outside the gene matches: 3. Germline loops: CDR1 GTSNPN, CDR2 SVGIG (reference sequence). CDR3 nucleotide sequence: TGTGCCTGGGGGACTAGCGGGAGGTTACAGTTCTTC. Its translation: CAWGTSGRLQFF.

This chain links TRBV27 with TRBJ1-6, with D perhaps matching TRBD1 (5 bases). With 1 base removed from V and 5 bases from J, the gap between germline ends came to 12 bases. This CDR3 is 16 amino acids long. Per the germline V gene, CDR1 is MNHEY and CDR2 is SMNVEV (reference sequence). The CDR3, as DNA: TGTGCCAGCAGTTTATGGCAGGGCTCGAATAATTCACCCCTCCACTTT. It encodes CASSLWQGSNNSPLHF.

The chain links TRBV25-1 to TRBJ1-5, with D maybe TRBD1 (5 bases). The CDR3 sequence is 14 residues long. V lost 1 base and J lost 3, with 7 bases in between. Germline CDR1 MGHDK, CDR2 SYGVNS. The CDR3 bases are TGTGCCAGCAGTGAATCAGGGTACAATCAGCCCCAGCATTTT. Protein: CASSESGYNQPQHF.

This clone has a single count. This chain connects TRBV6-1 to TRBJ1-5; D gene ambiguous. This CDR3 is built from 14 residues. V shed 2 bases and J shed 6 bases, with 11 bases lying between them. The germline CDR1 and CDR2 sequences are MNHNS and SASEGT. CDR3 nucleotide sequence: TGTGCCAGCAGTGAATATTCAGTTCCTCAGCCCCAGCATTTT. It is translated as CASSEYSVPQPQHF.

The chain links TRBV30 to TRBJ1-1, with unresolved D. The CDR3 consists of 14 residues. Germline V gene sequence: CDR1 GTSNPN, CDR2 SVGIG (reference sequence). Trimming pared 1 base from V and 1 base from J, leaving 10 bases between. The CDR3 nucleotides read TGTGCCTGGAGTGGCCCGGGTGCGAACACTGAAGCTTTCTTT. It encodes CAWSGPGANTEAFF.

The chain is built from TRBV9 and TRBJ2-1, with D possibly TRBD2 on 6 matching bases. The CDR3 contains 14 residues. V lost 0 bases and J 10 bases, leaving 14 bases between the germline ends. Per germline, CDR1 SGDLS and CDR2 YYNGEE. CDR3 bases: TGTGCCAGCAGCGTAGGACAAGAGGCGGGAGAGCAGTTCTTC. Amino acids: CASSVGQEAGEQFF.

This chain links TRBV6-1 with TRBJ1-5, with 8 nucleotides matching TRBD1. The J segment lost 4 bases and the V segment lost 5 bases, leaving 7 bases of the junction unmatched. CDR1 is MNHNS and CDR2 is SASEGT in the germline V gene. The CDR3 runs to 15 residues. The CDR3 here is CASSTIRDRNQPQHF. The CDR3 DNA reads TGTGCCAGCAGTACTATCCGGGACAGGAATCAGCCCCAGCATTTT.

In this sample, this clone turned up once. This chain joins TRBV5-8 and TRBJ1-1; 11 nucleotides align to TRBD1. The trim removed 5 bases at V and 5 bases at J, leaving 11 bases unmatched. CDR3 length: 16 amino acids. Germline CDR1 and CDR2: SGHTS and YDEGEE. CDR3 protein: CASRDGQGAGRTEAFF. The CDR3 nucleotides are TGTGCCAGCAGGGATGGACAGGGGGCGGGAAGGACTGAAGCTTTCTTT.

The CDR3 nucleotides read TGTGCCAGCATGGGTCTAGCGAGCTACGAGCAGTACTTC. This encodes CASMGLASYEQYF. The genes are TRBV2 and TRBJ2-7, with D possibly TRBD2 on 6 matching bases. The CDR3 totals 13 residues. The V end lost 7 bases, the J end lost 3 bases, and 13 bases lay between the germline ends. Germline V gives CDR1 SNHLY, CDR2 FYNNEI.

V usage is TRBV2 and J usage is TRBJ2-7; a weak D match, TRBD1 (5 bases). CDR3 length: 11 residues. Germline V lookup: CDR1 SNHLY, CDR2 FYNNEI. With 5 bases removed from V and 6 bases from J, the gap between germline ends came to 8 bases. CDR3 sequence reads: CASSSGPEQYF. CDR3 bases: TGTGCCAGCAGTTCAGGGCCCGAGCAGTACTTC. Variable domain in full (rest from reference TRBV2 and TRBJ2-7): EPEVTQTPSHQVTQMGQEVILRCVPISNHLYFYWYRQILGQKVEFLVSFYNNEISEKSEIFDDQFSVERPDGSNFTLKIRSTKLEDSAMYFCASSSGPEQYFGPGTRLTVT.

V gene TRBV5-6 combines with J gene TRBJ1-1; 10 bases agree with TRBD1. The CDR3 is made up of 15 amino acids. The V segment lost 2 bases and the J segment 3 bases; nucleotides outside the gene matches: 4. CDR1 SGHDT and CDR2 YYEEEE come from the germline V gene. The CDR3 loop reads CASSFPGTGDTEAFF. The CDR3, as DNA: TGTGCCAGCAGCTTCCCCGGGACAGGGGACACTGAAGCTTTCTTT.

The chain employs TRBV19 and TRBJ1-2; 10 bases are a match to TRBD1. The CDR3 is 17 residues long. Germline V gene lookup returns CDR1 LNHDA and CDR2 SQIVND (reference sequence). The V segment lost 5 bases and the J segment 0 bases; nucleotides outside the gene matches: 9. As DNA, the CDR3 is TGTGCCAGTAGTCATCGGGACAGGGGCCTATCTAACTATGGCTACACCTTC. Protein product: CASSHRDRGLSNYGYTF.

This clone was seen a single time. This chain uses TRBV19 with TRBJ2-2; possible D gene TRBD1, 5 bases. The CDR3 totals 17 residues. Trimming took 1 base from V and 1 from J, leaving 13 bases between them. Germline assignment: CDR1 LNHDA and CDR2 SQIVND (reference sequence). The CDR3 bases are TGTGCCAGTAGTATAGGGGGTGGGGCGAGGAACACCGGGGAGCTGTTTTTT. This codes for CASSIGGGARNTGELFF.

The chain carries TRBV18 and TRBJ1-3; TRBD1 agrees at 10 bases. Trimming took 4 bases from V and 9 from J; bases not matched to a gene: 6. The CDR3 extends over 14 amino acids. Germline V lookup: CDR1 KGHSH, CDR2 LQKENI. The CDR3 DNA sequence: TGTGCCAGCTCACTCGGGACAGGGGACAGCACCATATATTTT. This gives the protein CASSLGTGDSTIYF.

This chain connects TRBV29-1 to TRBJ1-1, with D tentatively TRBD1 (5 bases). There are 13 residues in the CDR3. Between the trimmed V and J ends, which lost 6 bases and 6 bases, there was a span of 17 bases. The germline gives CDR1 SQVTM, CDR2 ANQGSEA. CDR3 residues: CSVRQGFDAEAFF. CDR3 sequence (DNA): TGCAGCGTAAGGCAGGGCTTTGATGCTGAAGCTTTCTTT. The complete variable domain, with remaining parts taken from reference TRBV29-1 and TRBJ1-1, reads SAVISQKPSRDICQRGTSLTIQCQVDSQVTMMFWYRQQPGQSLTLIATANQGSEATYESGFVIDKFPISRPNLTFSTLTVSNMSPEDSSIYLCSVRQGFDAEAFFGQGTRLTVV.

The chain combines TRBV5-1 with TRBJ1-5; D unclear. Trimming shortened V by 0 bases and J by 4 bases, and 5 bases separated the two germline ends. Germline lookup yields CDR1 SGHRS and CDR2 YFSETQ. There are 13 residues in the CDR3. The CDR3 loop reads CASSLAPNQPQHF. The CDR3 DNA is TGCGCCAGCAGCTTGGCTCCGAATCAGCCCCAGCATTTT.

DNA of the CDR3: TGTGCCAGCAGCCAAGATTTAGTTCTCCGGGACAGGGAACCTTATAGCAATCAGCCCCAGCATTTT. Protein product: CASSQDLVLRDREPYSNQPQHF. The chain recombines TRBV4-2 with TRBJ1-5; TRBD1 matches 9 bases. CDR1 and CDR2 (germline): LGHNA, YNFKEQ. This CDR3 comprises 22 residues. V lost 0 bases and J lost 0; bases outside the gene matches: 18.

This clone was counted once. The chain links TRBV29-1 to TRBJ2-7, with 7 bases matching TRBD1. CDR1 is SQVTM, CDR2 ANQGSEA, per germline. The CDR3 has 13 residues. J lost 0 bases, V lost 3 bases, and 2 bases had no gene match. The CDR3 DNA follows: TGCAGCGTTGAGGGGGACAGCTCCTACGAGCAGTACTTC. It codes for CSVEGDSSYEQYF.

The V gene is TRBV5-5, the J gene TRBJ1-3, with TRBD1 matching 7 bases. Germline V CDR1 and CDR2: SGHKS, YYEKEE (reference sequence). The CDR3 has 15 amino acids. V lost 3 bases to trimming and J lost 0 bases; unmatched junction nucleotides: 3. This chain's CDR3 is CASSSTGISGNTIYF. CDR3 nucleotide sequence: TGTGCCAGCAGCTCGACAGGGATCTCTGGAAACACCATATATTTT.

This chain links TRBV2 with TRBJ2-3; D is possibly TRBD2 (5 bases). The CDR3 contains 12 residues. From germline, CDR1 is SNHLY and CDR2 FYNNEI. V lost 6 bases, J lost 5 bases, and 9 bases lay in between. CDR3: CASRATRDTQYF. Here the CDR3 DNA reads TGTGCCAGCAGAGCAACTAGAGATACGCAGTATTTT.